This TCR beta chain was captured by sequencing in a study of shared clonotypes between healthy human individuals. This clone has ten or more counts. Repertoires were generated with immunoSEQ multiplex PCR, while TCRdb's copy carries only in-frame clones and drops some. The sample has around 95,000 clones; about 68% are singletons. The V end was cut by 2 bases, the J end by 5 bases, with 7 bases between. The CDR3 totals 13 residues. Germline-derived CDR1 and CDR2 are MNHEY and SVGAGI. This sequence originates from a man aged 25 to 45 in good health. Input material: memory CD8+ T cells sorted from blood. Subset here: CD45RO+ cells pooled with CCR7-negative TemRA cells. The J gene is TRBJ2-1, the V gene TRBV6-5; the D gene is possibly TRBD2 (6 bases). CDR3 amino acids: CASSYRENNEQFF. The DNA for the CDR3 is TGTGCCAGCAGTTACCGGGAGAACAATGAGCAGTTCTTC.